One T cell receptor (beta chain) is described in this entry. What it binds is not known. CDR3 length: 17 amino acids. Per germline, CDR1 WSHSY and CDR2 SAAADI. After removal of 4 bases from V and 3 bases from J, the junction contained 11 bases not matched to a gene. This sample is part of a study of graft-versus-host responses after intestinal transplantation. Study-wide context: Transplants were multivisceral, liver-intestinal, or isolated intestinal. Every transplant recipient was induced with anti-thymocyte globulin, then maintained on tacrolimus and steroids for about 3 years. Whole-study findings and limits: Where graft-donor T cell macrochimerism was present, patients had high graft-versus-host to host-versus-graft clonal ratios in allografts.

Repertoires were generated with immunoSEQ multiplex PCR, while TCRdb's copy carries only in-frame clones and drops some. The data contain 62,000 or so clones, 90% of them seen just once; the ten biggest clones take up about 1.7%. The chain employs TRBV10-2 and TRBJ1-5; 8 bases line up with TRBD1. Sample: unstimulated CD8+ T cells sorted from spleen or lymph node cells, taken before transplant. The receptor's source is a human donor who was the organ donor for an intestinal transplant. The CDR3 DNA reads as TGCGCCAGCAGTGCGACAGGGGTGAGAGTCCTCAATCAGCCCCAGCATTTT. This gives the protein CASSATGVRVLNQPQHF.